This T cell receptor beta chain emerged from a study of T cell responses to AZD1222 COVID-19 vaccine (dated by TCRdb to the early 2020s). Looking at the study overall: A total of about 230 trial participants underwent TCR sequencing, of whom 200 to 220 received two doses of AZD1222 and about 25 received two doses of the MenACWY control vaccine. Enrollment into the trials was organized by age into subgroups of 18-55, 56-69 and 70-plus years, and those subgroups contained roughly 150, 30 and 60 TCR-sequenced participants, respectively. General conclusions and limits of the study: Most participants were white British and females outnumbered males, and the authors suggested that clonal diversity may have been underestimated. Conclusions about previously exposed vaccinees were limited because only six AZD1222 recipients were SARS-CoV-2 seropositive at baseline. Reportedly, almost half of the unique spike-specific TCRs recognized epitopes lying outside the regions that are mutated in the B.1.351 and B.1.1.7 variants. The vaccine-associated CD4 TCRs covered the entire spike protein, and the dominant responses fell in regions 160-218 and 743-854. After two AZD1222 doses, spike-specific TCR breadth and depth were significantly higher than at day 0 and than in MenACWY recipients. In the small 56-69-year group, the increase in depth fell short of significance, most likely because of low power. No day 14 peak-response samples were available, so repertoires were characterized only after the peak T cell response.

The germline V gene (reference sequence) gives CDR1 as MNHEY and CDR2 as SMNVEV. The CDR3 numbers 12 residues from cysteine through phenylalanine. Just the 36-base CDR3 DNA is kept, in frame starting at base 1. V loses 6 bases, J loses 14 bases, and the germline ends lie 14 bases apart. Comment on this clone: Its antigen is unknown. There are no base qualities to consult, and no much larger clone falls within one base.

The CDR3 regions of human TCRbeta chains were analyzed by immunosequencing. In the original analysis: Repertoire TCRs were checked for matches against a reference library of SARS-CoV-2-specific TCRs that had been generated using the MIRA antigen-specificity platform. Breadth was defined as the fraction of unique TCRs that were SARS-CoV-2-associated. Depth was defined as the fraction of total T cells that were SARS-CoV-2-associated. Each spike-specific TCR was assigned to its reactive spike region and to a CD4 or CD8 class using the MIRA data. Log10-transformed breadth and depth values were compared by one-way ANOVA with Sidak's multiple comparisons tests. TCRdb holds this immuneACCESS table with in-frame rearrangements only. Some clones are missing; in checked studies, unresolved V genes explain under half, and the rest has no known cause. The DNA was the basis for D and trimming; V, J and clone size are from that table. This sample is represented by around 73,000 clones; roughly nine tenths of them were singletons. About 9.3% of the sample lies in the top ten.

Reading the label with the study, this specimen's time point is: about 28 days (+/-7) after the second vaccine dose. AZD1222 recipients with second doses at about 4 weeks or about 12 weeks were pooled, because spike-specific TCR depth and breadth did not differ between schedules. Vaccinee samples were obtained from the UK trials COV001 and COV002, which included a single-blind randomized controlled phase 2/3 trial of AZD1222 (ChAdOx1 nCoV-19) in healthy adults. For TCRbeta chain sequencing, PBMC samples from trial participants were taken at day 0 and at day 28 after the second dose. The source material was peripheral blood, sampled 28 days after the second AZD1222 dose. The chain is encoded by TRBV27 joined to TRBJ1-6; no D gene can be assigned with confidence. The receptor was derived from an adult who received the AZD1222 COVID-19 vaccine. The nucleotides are TGTGCCAGCAGGACTTTCCCCGCGTCCCTCCACTTT. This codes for CASRTFPASLHF.